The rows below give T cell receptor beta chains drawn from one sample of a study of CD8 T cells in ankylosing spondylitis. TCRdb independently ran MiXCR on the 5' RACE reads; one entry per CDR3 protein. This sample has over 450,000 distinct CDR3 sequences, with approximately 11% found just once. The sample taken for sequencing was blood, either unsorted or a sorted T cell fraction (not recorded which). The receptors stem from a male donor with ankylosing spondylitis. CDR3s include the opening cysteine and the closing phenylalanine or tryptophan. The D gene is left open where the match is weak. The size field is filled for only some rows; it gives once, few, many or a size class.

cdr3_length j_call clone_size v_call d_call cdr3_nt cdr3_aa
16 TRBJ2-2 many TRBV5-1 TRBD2 TGCGCCAGCAGCCCGGACGCTAGCGGTAACACCGGGGAGCTGTTTTTT CASSPDASGNTGELFF
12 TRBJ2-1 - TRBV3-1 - TGTGCCAGCATCGGGACTTACAATGAGCAGTTCTTC CASIGTYNEQFF
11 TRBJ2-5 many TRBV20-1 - TGCAGTGCTAGAACAGCGGAGACCCAGTACTTC CSARTAETQYF
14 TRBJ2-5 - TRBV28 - TGTGCCAGCAGGGGGGTCGAACGGCGGGAGACCCAGTACTTC CASRGVERRETQYF
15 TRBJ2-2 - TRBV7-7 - TGTGCCAGCAGCCCCGCGGGGCCGAACACCGGGGAGCTGTTTTTT CASSPAGPNTGELFF
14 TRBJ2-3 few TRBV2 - TGTGCCAGCAGTGACCTAGACTACACAGATACGCAGTATTTT CASSDLDYTDTQYF
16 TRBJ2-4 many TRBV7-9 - TGTGCCAGCAGCTCTAGTGGAGGACAGGCCAAAAACATTCAGTACTTC CASSSSGGQAKNIQYF
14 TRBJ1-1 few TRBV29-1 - TGCAGCGTTGTTGGGCCTGTGCGGGACACTGAAGCTTTCTTT CSVVGPVRDTEAFF
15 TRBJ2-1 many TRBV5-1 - TGCGCCAGCAGCTTGTTCACTGGGGGTGGGAATGAGCAGTTCTTC CASSLFTGGGNEQFF
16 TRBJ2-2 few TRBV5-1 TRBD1 TGCGCCAGCAGCTCCGGGACAGGGGGCAACACCGGGGAGCTGTTTTTT CASSSGTGGNTGELFF
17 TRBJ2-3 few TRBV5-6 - TGTGCCAGCAGCTCAATCCAGGACAGTTACAGCACAGATACGCAGTATTTT CASSSIQDSYSTDTQYF
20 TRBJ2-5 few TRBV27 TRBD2 TGTGCCAGCAGTTTAAACCCCAGGCTAGCGGGAGTTGGTTTGACTGAGACCCAGTACTTC CASSLNPRLAGVGLTETQYF
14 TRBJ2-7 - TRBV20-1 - TGCAGTGCTGGTAGGGGTTTTAGGCCCTACGAGCAGTACTTC CSAGRGFRPYEQYF
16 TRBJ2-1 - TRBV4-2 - TGTGCCAGCAGCCAAGATCCACAGCTAGTGTACAATGAGCAGTTCTTC CASSQDPQLVYNEQFF